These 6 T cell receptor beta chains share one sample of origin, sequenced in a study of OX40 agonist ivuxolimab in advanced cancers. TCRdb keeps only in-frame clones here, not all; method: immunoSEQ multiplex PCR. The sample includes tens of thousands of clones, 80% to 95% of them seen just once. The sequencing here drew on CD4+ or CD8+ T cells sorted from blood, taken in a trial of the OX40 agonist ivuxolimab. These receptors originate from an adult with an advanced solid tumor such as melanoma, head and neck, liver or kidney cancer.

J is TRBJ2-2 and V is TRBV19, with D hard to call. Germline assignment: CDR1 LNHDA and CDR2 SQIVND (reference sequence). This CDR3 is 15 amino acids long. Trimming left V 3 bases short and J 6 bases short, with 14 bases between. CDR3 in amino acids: CASSIVFGKAGELFF. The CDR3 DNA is TGTGCCAGTAGTATCGTCTTCGGTAAGGCCGGGGAGCTGTTTTTT.

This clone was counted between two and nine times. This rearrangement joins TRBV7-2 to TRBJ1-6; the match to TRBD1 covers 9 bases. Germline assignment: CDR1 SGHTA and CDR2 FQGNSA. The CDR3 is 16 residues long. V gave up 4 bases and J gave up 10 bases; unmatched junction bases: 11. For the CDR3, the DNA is TGTGCCAGCAGCTACAGCGGGACAGGGACTGGCTCACCCCTCCACTTT. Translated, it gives CASSYSGTGTGSPLHF. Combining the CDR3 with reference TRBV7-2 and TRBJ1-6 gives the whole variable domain GAGVSQSPSNKVTEKGKDVELRCDPISGHTALYWYRQSLGQGLEFLIYFQGNSAPDKSGLPSDRFSAERTGGSVSTLTIQRTQQEDSAVYLCASSYSGTGTGSPLHFGNGTRLTVT.

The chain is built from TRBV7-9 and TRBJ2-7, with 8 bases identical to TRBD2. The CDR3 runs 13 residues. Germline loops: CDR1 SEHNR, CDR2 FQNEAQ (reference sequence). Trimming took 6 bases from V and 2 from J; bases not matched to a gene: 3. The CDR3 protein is CASRIAGPYEQYF. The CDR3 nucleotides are TGTGCCAGCAGGATAGCGGGGCCCTACGAGCAGTACTTC.

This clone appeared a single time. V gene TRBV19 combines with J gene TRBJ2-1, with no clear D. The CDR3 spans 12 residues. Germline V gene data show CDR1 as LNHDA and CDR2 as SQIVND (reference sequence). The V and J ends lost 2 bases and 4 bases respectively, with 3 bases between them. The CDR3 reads CASSIRYNEQFF. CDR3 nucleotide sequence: TGTGCCAGTAGTATAAGGTACAATGAGCAGTTCTTC.

This CDR3 is CATSRDGRGQYF. The CDR3 nucleotides read TGTGCCACCAGCAGAGACGGACGAGGGCAGTACTTC. V and J are TRBV15 and TRBJ2-7; no clear D. Germline V gives CDR1 LNHNV, CDR2 YYDKDF (reference sequence). V shed 0 bases and J shed 9 bases, with 9 bases lying between them. The CDR3 runs 12 residues.

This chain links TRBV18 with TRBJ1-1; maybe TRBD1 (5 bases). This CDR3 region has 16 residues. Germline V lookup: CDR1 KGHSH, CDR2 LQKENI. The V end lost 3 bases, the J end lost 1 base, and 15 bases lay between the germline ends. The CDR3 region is CASSPLPGQGNTEAFF. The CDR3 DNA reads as TGTGCCAGCTCACCTCTCCCGGGGCAGGGGAACACTGAAGCTTTCTTT.